This record concerns one T cell receptor (beta chain) sequence. The sample belongs to a study of blood T cell repertoires in COVID-19. CDR1 and CDR2 (germline): LGHNA, YSLEER. This CDR3 region has 16 residues. V was cut by 0 bases and J by 3 bases, with 12 bases left in between. The assay was immunoSEQ multiplex PCR, and TCRdb's table has in-frame clones only and misses some. The sample gives approximately 140,000 clones, 75% to 90% of which show up once; approximately 2.2% is in the top ten. The sequence was collected from a woman aged 45-60 years who had recovered from COVID-19. This chain links TRBV4-3 with TRBJ2-1; maybe TRBD1 (5 bases). Sequenced sample: PBMCs or T cells enriched from blood (not recorded which). For the CDR3, the DNA is TGCGCCAGCAGCCAAGATAGGGGCAGCTACTACAATGAGCAGTTCTTC. It yields the protein CASSQDRGSYYNEQFF.